This TCR beta chain stems from a study of T cell changes during pregnancy in multiple sclerosis. Profiling relied on immunoSEQ multiplex PCR, and the TCRdb table lists in-frame clones only, not all of them. The sample includes tens of thousands of clones, around 93% seen only once; the top ten take less than 0.75%. The V end was cut by 0 bases, the J end by 3 bases, with 3 bases between. CDR1 is SGDLS, CDR2 YYNGEE, per germline. CDR3 size: 12 residues. The sequenced sample was CD4+ T cells from peripheral blood mononuclear cells, obtained before pregnancy. The chain carries TRBV9 and TRBJ1-2, with D hard to call. This receptor was taken from a female donor with multiple sclerosis, enrolled in a pregnancy study. Written as DNA, the CDR3 is TGTGCCAGCAGCGTAGCGGACTATGGCTACACCTTC. This gives the protein CASSVADYGYTF.